The 28 T cell receptor beta chains listed next were all sequenced from one sample in a study of HIV-infected patients and healthy controls. Whole blood was used without fractionation, so all unsorted peripheral T cells were included. Alpha and beta constant-region primers primed reverse transcription of about 500 ng RNA. Separate chain-specific third strand synthesis with multiplexing indices produced the alpha and beta libraries. TCRdb recomputed calls from the 5' RACE reads with MiXCR, one row per CDR3 protein. The sample shows around 16,000 distinct CDR3 sequences, just under 9.5% of them seen only once. The sample consisted of blood. The receptors were gathered from an adult in good health.

The chain combines TRBV25-1 with TRBJ1-2, with a tentative D call TRBD1 (6 bases). The CDR3 spans 16 residues. The germline CDR1 and CDR2 sequences are MGHDK and SYGVNS. Between the trimmed V and J ends, which lost 3 bases and 4 bases, there was a span of 18 bases. CDR3 nucleotide sequence: TGTGCCAGCAGTGATCCTCCCGAGGACAGACCCTATGGCTACACCTTC. As protein: CASSDPPEDRPYGYTF.

This clonotype appeared many times. The V and J genes are TRBV6-2 or TRBV6-3 and TRBJ2-3; 8 bases match TRBD1. Germline V gene data show CDR1 as MNHEY and CDR2 as SVGEGT. V was clipped by 6 bases and J by 0 bases; unmatched bases: 5. This CDR3 contains 15 residues. CDR3 nucleotides: TGTGCCAGCAGCTCCGGGACAGGCAGCACAGATACGCAGTATTTT. Translating it yields CASSSGTGSTDTQYF.

This clonotype came up many times. The rearrangement links TRBV7-2 to TRBJ2-4, with 11 bases matching TRBD2. The CDR3 has 16 residues. Germline loops: CDR1 SGHTA, CDR2 FQGNSA. V shed 2 bases, J shed 7 bases, and the junction held 7 bases outside the gene matches. The CDR3 DNA reads TGTGCCAGCAGCTTAACAACTAGCGGGAGCGGGAACATTCAGTACTTC. Its translation: CASSLTTSGSGNIQYF.

This clonotype has ten or more counts. V gene TRBV27 combines with J gene TRBJ2-5, with a weak D call TRBD2 (6 bases). CDR1 and CDR2 (germline): MNHEY, SMNVEV (reference sequence). The CDR3 has 14 amino acids. Trimming cost V 9 bases and J 0 bases, with 14 bases left between them. The CDR3 coding sequence is TGTGCCAGAAAGTGGGGGGTCTACCAAGAGACCCAGTACTTC. This gives the protein CARKWGVYQETQYF.

This clonotype came up many times. The rearrangement links TRBV29-1 to TRBJ2-4; the match to TRBD2 covers 11 bases. CDR3 size: 14 residues. Per the germline V gene, CDR1 is SQVTM and CDR2 is ANQGSEA. The trim removed 6 bases at V and 3 bases at J, leaving 4 bases unmatched. DNA of the CDR3: TGCAGCGTCGGGACTAGCGGTTACAAAAACATTCAGTACTTC. This gives the protein CSVGTSGYKNIQYF.

This clonotype is labeled as medium-sized. The chain is built from TRBV21-1 and TRBJ1-5; the DNA was not compared with TRBD1, the D call given in the table. TRBV21-1 is a documented pseudogene. This CDR3 comprises 16 residues. CDR3 coding DNA: TGTGCCAGCAACCCGGGACAGGGGGCGATCACTAGGCCCCAGCATTTT. Its protein product is CASNPGQGAITRPQHF.

This clonotype was counted at least ten times. The V call is TRBV2, the J call TRBJ1-1; no clear D gene. Germline V gives CDR1 SNHLY, CDR2 FYNNEI. With 6 bases removed from V and 1 base from J, the gap between germline ends came to 15 bases. The CDR3 consists of 15 residues. The CDR3 DNA reads TGTGCCAGCAGGAGAGAGGTCGGCACGAACACTGAAGCTTTCTTT. Translating it yields CASRREVGTNTEAFF.

This clonotype was found a few times. The J gene is TRBJ2-1, the V gene TRBV12-5; 8 bases are a match to TRBD2. The CDR3 length is 16 residues. V was clipped by 4 bases and J by 8 bases; unmatched bases: 13. Per the germline V gene, CDR1 is LGHNT and CDR2 is FRNRAP. This CDR3 reads CASGSPGLVLEDEQFF. Written as DNA, the CDR3 is TGTGCTAGTGGTTCTCCGGGACTAGTCCTAGAGGATGAGCAGTTCTTC.

This clonotype was recorded at least ten times. This sequence joins TRBV12-3 or TRBV12-4 and TRBJ1-4, with a possible D match to TRBD1 (5 bases). The V gene lost 3 bases and the J gene lost 7 bases, with 9 bases spanning the gap. The CDR3 runs 13 residues. CDR3 in amino acids: CASSFSGGEKLFF. The CDR3 DNA is TGTGCCAGCAGTTTTTCGGGGGGTGAAAAACTGTTTTTT.

This clonotype was counted at least ten times. The J gene is TRBJ2-4, the V gene TRBV2, with TRBD1 identical over 9 bases. Germline CDR1 and CDR2: SNHLY and FYNNEI. V shed 0 bases and J 8 bases; nucleotides not matched to a gene: 14. The CDR3 totals 18 residues. The CDR3 DNA is TGTGCCAGCAGTGAAGCTCCGGGACAGGGAGTAAAAGGGGACATTCAGTACTTC. Its translation is CASSEAPGQGVKGDIQYF.

This clonotype was observed at least ten times. This sequence joins TRBV20-1 and TRBJ2-3, with TRBD2 as a possible D gene (6 bases). The CDR3 is made up of 14 amino acids. V dropped 6 bases and J dropped 2 bases, with 15 bases sitting between them. The germline gives CDR1 DFQATT, CDR2 SNEGSKA (reference sequence). The CDR3 region is CSADSGTPTDTQYF. DNA for the CDR3: TGCAGTGCCGATAGCGGCACCCCCACAGATACGCAGTATTTT.

In this sample, this clonotype is medium-sized. The chain uses TRBV6-5 and TRBJ2-4, with unresolved D. CDR1 and CDR2 (germline): MNHEY, SVGAGI. The V and J ends lost 7 bases and 0 bases respectively, with 16 bases between them. This CDR3 has 16 amino acids. CDR3 nucleotide sequence: TGTGCCAGCACCCGTGGATATCAACTAGCCAAAAACATTCAGTACTTC. Translation gives CASTRGYQLAKNIQYF.

This clonotype came up many times. CDR3 in DNA: TGTGCCAGCAGTCGAGTAGCCAAAAACATTCAGTACTTC. Translating gives CASSRVAKNIQYF. The chain joins TRBV12-3 or TRBV12-4 to TRBJ2-4; no clear D gene. The CDR3 runs to 13 residues. Trimming stripped 5 bases from V and 0 bases from J, with 5 bases between.

This clonotype is judged medium-sized (0.01 to 0.1%). The V call is TRBV3-1, the J call TRBJ2-5; D is undetermined. Germline V gene data show CDR1 as LGHDT and CDR2 as YNNKEL (reference sequence). The CDR3 runs to 14 residues. Trimming shortened V by 1 base and J by 3 bases, and 9 bases separated the two germline ends. The chain's CDR3 is CASSQVAGKETQYF. The CDR3 DNA reads TGTGCCAGCAGCCAAGTAGCTGGGAAAGAGACCCAGTACTTC.

This clonotype was counted only a few times. The chain employs TRBV2 and TRBJ1-5; 8 nucleotides agree with TRBD1. CDR3 size: 16 residues. V gave up 4 bases and J gave up 7 bases; unmatched junction bases: 12. CDR1 SNHLY and CDR2 FYNNEI come from the germline V gene. CDR3 bases: TGTGCCAGCAGTGTGCGGTCCGACAGGGGTGGACAGCCCCAGCATTTT. Translated, it gives CASSVRSDRGGQPQHF.

In its sample, this clonotype was seen many times. J is TRBJ2-6 and V is TRBV7-9; D is possibly TRBD1 (7 bases). The CDR3 consists of 15 residues. Germline lookup yields CDR1 SEHNR and CDR2 FQNEAQ (reference sequence). V gave up 5 bases and J gave up 2 bases, with 10 bases separating them. Here the CDR3 reads CASSPGGPGANVLTF. The CDR3 nucleotides read TGTGCCAGCAGCCCAGGGGGGCCTGGGGCCAACGTCCTGACTTTC.

The V gene is TRBV20-1, the J gene TRBJ2-5; 7 nucleotides line up with TRBD2. The CDR3 spans 13 residues. With V trimmed by 6 bases and J by 4 bases, 8 bases remained unmatched. Germline V CDR1 and CDR2: DFQATT, SNEGSKA (reference sequence). The CDR3 DNA follows: TGCAGTGCGGCGACTAGCCGAAGAGAGACCCAGTACTTC. Amino acid sequence: CSAATSRRETQYF.

The chain couples TRBV29-1 to TRBJ2-3; D gene ambiguous. The CDR3 has 14 residues. V gave up 4 bases and J gave up 2 bases, with 13 bases separating them. Germline V gene lookup returns CDR1 SQVTM and CDR2 ANQGSEA. Here the CDR3 reads CSVGARLHTDTQYF. The CDR3 DNA sequence: TGCAGCGTTGGGGCCCGTTTACACACAGATACGCAGTATTTT.

This chain joins TRBV29-1 and TRBJ1-3; D unresolved. V was trimmed by 3 bases and J by 0 bases, leaving 12 bases between them. The CDR3 runs 15 residues. Germline CDR1 reads SQVTM; CDR2 reads ANQGSEA. The CDR3 region has the DNA TGCAGCGTTGAGGACCCAGTTCACTCTGGAAACACCATATATTTT. This gives the protein CSVEDPVHSGNTIYF.

This clonotype was counted ten times or more. The rearrangement uses TRBV12-3 or TRBV12-4 and TRBJ2-5; 7 bases map to TRBD2. CDR3 length: 16 residues. V lost 8 bases and J lost 3; bases outside the gene matches: 15. CDR3 coding DNA: TGTGCCAGCGGAGCTTGGGAGGGAGGTAGTGAAGAGACCCAGTACTTC. This encodes CASGAWEGGSEETQYF.

In this sample, this clonotype turned up many times. The chain carries TRBV21-1 and TRBJ2-5; TRBD2 was called by the table and not checked on the DNA. TRBV21-1 constitutes a pseudogene. CDR3 size: 17 residues. CDR3 amino acids: CASSKGAAAGLQETQYF. CDR3 DNA: TGTGCCAGCAGCAAAGGGGCGGCGGCGGGACTGCAAGAGACCCAGTACTTC.

At least ten counts were recorded for this clonotype. The V gene is TRBV10-3, the J gene TRBJ1-5; D is unresolved. Germline lookup yields CDR1 ENHRY and CDR2 SYGVKD. The CDR3 length is 12 residues. V gave up 8 bases and J gave up 2 bases, with 7 bases separating them. The CDR3 spells CAIGDGNQPQHF. The CDR3, as DNA: TGTGCCATCGGGGATGGCAATCAGCCCCAGCATTTT.

The V call is TRBV19, the J call TRBJ2-5; D is uncertain. Trimming cost V 3 bases and J 0 bases, with 5 bases left between them. CDR1 LNHDA and CDR2 SQIVND come from the germline V gene (reference sequence). The CDR3 is 13 residues long. CDR3 bases: TGTGCCAGTAGTATTTCTCACCAAGAGACCCAGTACTTC. Translation gives CASSISHQETQYF.

V is TRBV7-2 and J is TRBJ2-7; 9 positions match TRBD1. The V gene end was trimmed by 3 bases and the J gene end by 7 bases; junction bases not matched to a gene: 7. This CDR3 is 14 amino acids long. Per the germline V gene, CDR1 is SGHTA and CDR2 is FQGNSA. The CDR3: CASSLGNRGREQYF. For the CDR3, the DNA is TGTGCCAGCAGCTTGGGCAACAGGGGGCGGGAGCAGTACTTC. Supplemented by reference TRBV7-2 and TRBJ2-7, the full variable domain reads GAGVSQSPSNKVTEKGKDVELRCDPISGHTALYWYRQSLGQGLEFLIYFQGNSAPDKSGLPSDRFSAERTGGSVSTLTIQRTQQEDSAVYLCASSLGNRGREQYFGPGTRLTVT.

This clonotype was detected many times. The V gene is TRBV5-1, the J gene TRBJ2-3; TRBD2 agrees at 10 bases. Germline trimming cut 5 bases from V and 2 bases from J; bases unmatched to any gene: 8. Per the germline V gene, CDR1 is SGHRS and CDR2 is YFSETQ. The CDR3 has 16 amino acids. The chain's CDR3 is CASRDGTSAYTDTQYF. In DNA, the CDR3 is TGCGCCAGCAGGGATGGGACTAGCGCTTACACAGATACGCAGTATTTT.

This clonotype was seen ten or more times. This chain uses TRBV4-3 with TRBJ1-1, with unresolved D. CDR1 and CDR2 (germline): LGHNA, YSLEER. With 0 bases removed from V and 8 bases from J, the gap between germline ends came to 13 bases. There are 14 residues in the CDR3. This CDR3 reads CASSQDLILLEAFF. In nucleotides, the CDR3 is TGCGCCAGCAGCCAAGACCTTATACTTCTCGAAGCTTTCTTT.

The chain carries TRBV6-5 and TRBJ2-5; perhaps TRBD2 as D (6 bases). V dropped 2 bases and J dropped 2 bases, with 15 bases sitting between them. The CDR3 loop spans 16 amino acids. Germline V lookup: CDR1 MNHEY, CDR2 SVGAGI. CDR3 amino acids: CASSYIYGTPQETQYF. The CDR3 DNA sequence: TGTGCCAGCAGTTACATTTACGGGACTCCGCAAGAGACCCAGTACTTC.

This clonotype appeared many times. The V gene is TRBV6-6, the J gene TRBJ2-2; 9 bases line up with TRBD2. Unmatched junction bases numbered 5, after V lost 6 bases and J lost 6 bases. The germline V gene encodes CDR1 MNHNY and CDR2 SVGAGI (reference sequence). This CDR3 is 14 amino acids long. CDR3 residues: CASSPGGRAGELFF. The CDR3 nucleotides are TGTGCCAGCAGCCCAGGCGGGAGGGCCGGGGAGCTGTTTTTT.